This T cell receptor (beta chain) was retrieved from a study of cytomegalovirus exposure and HLA in healthy donors. Study-wide points: Reportedly, cytomegalovirus status was diagnosed with high sensitivity and specificity. Among the sequence variants, a highly shared cluster was likely an artifact of sequencing. The presence/absence work took it that sequencing depth was about the same across donors. Productive status was seen about 90% or about 30% of the time for most TCR beta V segments in an earlier analysis.

V was pared by 3 bases and J by 0 bases, with 8 bases between. This CDR3 is 14 amino acids long. Germline loops: CDR1 SGDLS, CDR2 YYNGEE. Comment on this clone: Its antigen is still unknown.

The PCR employed 60 Vbeta primers together with 13 Jbeta primers. TCRdb keeps only in-frame clones here, not all; method: immunoSEQ multiplex PCR. There are about 130,000 clones in the sample, with around 1.6% held by the top ten. Source material: PBMCs. V is TRBV9 and J is TRBJ2-3; D unclear. This sequence was found in a woman between 40 and 55 years old in good health and CMV-seropositive. CDR3 nucleotide sequence: TGTGCCAGCAGCGAACTAAGGAGCACAGATACGCAGTATTTT. Protein product: CASSELRSTDTQYF.